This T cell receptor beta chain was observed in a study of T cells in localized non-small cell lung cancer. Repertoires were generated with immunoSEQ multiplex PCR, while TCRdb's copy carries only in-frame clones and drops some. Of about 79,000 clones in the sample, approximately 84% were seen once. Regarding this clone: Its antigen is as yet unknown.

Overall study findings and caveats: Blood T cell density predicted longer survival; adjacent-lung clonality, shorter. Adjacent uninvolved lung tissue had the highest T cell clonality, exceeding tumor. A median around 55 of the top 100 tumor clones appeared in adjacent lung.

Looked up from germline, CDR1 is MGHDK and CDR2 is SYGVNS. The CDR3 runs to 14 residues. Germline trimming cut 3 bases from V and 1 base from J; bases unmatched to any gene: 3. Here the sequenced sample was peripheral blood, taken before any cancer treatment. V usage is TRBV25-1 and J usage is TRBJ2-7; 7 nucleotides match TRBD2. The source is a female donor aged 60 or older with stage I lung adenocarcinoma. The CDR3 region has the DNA TGTGCCAGCAGTGAGGGCGGGAGTTCCTACGAGCAGTACTTC. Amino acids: CASSEGGSSYEQYF.